This T cell receptor (beta chain) was found in a study of blood T cell repertoires in COVID-19. Study in general: PBMCs, B-cell-depleted T cells, or T cells were the source of the cDNA or gDNA that made up the material.

Study processing details: Reference gene primers were amplified, and this amplification served to estimate nucleated cell counts. The method was immunoSEQ multiplex PCR; TCRdb's version includes in-frame clones alone and lacks a portion of them. V and J calls and clone size are those listed in that table; D and trimming were worked out from the DNA. The sample has over 300,000 clones, roughly nine tenths seen once. The length of the CDR3 is 17 residues. The ends lost 1 base at V and 3 bases at J; junction bases unmatched: 8. Per germline, CDR1 LGHDT and CDR2 YNNKEL (reference sequence). This chain joins TRBV3-1 (or the pseudogene TRBV3-2) and TRBJ2-3; the match to TRBD2 covers 9 bases. The specimen was peripheral blood. This clonotype originated in a man between 18 and 29 years old who had recovered from COVID-19. In nucleotides, the CDR3 is TGTGCCAGCAGCCAAGTTGGGCGGGAGGGCCTTACAGATACGCAGTATTTT. It is translated as CASSQVGREGLTDTQYF.